What follows are 2 T cell receptor beta chains derived from one specimen sequenced in a study of T-cell reconstitution after alpha-beta-depleted transplantation in children. This sample's TCRbeta library carried unique molecular identifier barcodes. TCRdb recomputed calls from the PCR reads with MiXCR, one row per CDR3 protein. The sample yields roughly 220,000 distinct CDR3 sequences, approximately 9.8% seen once. The specimen comprised PBMCs from the stem cell graft donor, sampled from the stem cell graft. These receptors all stem from a human donor who donated a stem cell graft to a child with SCID.

This clonotype has a count of ten or more. The chain has TRBV20-1 and TRBJ2-5, with TRBD2 as a possible D gene (6 bases). CDR1 is DFQATT, CDR2 SNEGSKA, per germline (reference sequence). The CDR3 sequence is 14 residues long. Trimming pared 7 bases from V and 3 bases from J, leaving 18 bases between. CDR3 sequence: CSVPGLAREETQYF. CDR3 coding DNA: TGCAGTGTGCCTGGGCTAGCGAGGGAAGAGACCCAGTACTTC.

This clonotype has ten or more counts. This chain uses TRBV27 with TRBJ1-6; D is undetermined. Germline CDR1 and CDR2: MNHEY and SMNVEV (reference sequence). Trimming stripped 6 bases from V and 8 bases from J, with 14 bases between. This CDR3 has 14 residues. CDR3 sequence reads: CASSSYSAYSPLHF. The CDR3 region has the DNA TGTGCCAGCAGCTCCTACAGTGCTTATTCACCCCTCCACTTT.